This T cell receptor (beta chain) was found in a study of blood T cell repertoires in COVID-19. Trimming stripped 6 bases from V and 3 bases from J, with 17 bases between. Germline V gene lookup returns CDR1 ENHRY and CDR2 SYGVKD. The CDR3 covers 15 residues. How the authors handled the data: Nucleated cell counts were estimated from reference gene primer amplification. The protocol was immunoSEQ multiplex PCR, while the TCRdb copy is restricted to in-frame clones and leaves out a portion. V and J calls and clone size are as listed in that table; D and trimming were resolved from the DNA. The sample includes 80,000 to 95,000 clones, 75% to 90% of them seen just once.

The chain has TRBV10-3 and TRBJ1-2; D is ambiguous. Specimen: peripheral blood. The receptor was derived from a woman aged 45-65 years with active or convalescent COVID-19. The CDR3 nucleotides read TGTGCCATCAGGGGAAGCGGCGACCCGGACTATGGCTACACCTTC. This gives the protein CAIRGSGDPDYGYTF.